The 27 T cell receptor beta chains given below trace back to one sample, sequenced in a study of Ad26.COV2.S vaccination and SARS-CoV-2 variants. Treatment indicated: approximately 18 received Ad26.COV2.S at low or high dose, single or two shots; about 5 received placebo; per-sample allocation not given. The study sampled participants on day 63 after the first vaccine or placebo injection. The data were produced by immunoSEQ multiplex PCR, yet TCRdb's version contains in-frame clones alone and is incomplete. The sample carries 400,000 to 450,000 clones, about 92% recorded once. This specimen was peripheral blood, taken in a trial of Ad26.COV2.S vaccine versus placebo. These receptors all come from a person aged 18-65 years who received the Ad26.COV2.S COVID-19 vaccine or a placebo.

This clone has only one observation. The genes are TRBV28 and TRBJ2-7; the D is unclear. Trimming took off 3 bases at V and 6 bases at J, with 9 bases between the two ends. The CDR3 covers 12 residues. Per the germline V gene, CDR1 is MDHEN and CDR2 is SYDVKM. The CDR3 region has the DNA TGTGCCAGCAGTTTTGAAGTCCGCGAGCAGTACTTC. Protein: CASSFEVREQYF.

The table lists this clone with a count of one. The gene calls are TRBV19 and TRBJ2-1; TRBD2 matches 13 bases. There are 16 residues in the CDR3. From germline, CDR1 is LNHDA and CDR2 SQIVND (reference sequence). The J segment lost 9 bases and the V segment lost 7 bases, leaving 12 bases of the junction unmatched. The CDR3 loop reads CASTPLGTSGVFEQFF. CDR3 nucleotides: TGTGCCAGTACCCCCTTGGGGACTAGCGGGGTCTTTGAGCAGTTCTTC.

DNA of the CDR3: TGTGCCAGCAGCCTACCTTGGGGTCACAGGGGGCAAACAGAGACCCAGTACTTC. Protein sequence: CASSLPWGHRGQTETQYF. V is TRBV5-6 and J is TRBJ2-5, with 9 bases aligning to TRBD1. V was pared by 4 bases and J by 4 bases, with 17 bases of the junction left unmatched. There are 18 residues in the CDR3. Germline V lookup: CDR1 SGHDT, CDR2 YYEEEE. Full variable domain (remainder filled in from reference TRBV5-6 and TRBJ2-5): DAGVTQSPTHLIKTRGQQVTLRCSPKSGHDTVSWYQQALGQGPQFIFQYYEEEERQRGNFPDRFSGHQFPNYSSELNVNALLLGDSALYLCASSLPWGHRGQTETQYFGPGTRLLVL.

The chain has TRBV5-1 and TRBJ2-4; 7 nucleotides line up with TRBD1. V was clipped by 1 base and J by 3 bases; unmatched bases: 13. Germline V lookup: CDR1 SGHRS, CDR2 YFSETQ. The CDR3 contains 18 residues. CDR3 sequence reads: CASSLRLTGADGKNIQYF. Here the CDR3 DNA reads TGCGCCAGCAGCTTGAGGTTAACAGGGGCGGATGGCAAAAACATTCAGTACTTC.

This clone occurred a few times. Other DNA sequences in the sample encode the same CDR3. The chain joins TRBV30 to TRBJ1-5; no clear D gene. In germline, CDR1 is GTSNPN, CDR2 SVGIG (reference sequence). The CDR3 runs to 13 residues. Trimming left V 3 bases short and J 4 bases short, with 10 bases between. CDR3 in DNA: TGTGCCTGGAGCCCCGGGCCTAATCAGCCCCAGCATTTT. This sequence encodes CAWSPGPNQPQHF.

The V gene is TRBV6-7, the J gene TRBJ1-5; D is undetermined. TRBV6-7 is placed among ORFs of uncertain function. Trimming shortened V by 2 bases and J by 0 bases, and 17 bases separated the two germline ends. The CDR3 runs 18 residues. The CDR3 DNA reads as TGTGCCAGCAGTTACCCCCCCTGCCGGTGCCATAGCAATCAGCCCCAGCATTTT. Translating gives CASSYPPCRCHSNQPQHF.

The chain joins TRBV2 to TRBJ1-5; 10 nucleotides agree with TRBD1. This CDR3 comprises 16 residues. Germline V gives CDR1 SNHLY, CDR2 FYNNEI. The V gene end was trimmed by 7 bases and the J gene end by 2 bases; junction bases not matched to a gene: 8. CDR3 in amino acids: CASTRQGALGNQPQHF. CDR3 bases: TGTGCCAGCACTAGACAGGGGGCTTTGGGCAATCAGCCCCAGCATTTT.

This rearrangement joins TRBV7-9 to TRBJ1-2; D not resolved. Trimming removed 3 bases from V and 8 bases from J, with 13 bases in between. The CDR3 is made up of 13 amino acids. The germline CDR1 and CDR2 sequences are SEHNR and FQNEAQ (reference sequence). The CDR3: CASSFVGGLGYTF. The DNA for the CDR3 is TGTGCCAGCAGCTTTGTGGGCGGTTTAGGCTACACCTTC.

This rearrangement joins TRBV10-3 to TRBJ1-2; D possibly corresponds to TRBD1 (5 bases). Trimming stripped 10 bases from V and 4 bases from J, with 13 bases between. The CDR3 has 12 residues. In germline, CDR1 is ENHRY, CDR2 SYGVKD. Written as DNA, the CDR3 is TGTGCCACCTGGGACGGTGGCTATGGCTACACCTTC. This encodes CATWDGGYGYTF.

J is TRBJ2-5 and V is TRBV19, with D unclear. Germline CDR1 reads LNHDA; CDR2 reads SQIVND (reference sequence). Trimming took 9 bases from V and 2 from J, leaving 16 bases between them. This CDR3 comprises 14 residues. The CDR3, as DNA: TGTGCCAGCCTCGGTCGTGTGGGGCAAGAGACCCAGTACTTC. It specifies CASLGRVGQETQYF.

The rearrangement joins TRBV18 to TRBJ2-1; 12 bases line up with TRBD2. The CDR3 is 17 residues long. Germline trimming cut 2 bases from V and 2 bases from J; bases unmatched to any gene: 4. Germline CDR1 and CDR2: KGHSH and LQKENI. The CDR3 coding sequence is TGTGCCAGCTCACCAATGCTAGCGGGGGGGCCCTACAATGAGCAGTTCTTC. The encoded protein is CASSPMLAGGPYNEQFF.

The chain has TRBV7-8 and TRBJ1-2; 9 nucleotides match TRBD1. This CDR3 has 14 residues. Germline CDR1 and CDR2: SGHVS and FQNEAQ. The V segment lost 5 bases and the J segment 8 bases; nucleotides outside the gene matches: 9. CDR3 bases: TGTGCCAGCAGCCGAGACAGGGGGATTGAGGGCTACACCTTC. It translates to CASSRDRGIEGYTF.

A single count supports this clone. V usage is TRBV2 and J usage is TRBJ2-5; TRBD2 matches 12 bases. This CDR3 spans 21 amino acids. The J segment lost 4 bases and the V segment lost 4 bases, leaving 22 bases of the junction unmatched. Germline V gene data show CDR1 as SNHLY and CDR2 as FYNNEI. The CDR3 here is CASSAIQTVLAGGGRRETQYF. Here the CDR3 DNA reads TGTGCCAGCAGTGCAATACAGACTGTACTAGCGGGGGGAGGTCGGCGAGAGACCCAGTACTTC.

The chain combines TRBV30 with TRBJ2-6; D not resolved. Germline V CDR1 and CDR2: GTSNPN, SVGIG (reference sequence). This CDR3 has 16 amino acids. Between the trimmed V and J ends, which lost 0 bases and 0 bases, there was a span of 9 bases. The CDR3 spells CAWSVPWASGANVLTF. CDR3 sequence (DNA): TGTGCCTGGAGTGTACCGTGGGCCTCTGGGGCCAACGTCCTGACTTTC.

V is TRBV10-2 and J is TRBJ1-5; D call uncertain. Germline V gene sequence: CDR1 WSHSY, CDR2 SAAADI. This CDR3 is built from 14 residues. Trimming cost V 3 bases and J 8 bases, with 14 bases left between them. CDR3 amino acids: CASSDGLGREPQHF. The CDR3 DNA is TGCGCCAGCAGTGATGGACTGGGCCGGGAGCCCCAGCATTTT.

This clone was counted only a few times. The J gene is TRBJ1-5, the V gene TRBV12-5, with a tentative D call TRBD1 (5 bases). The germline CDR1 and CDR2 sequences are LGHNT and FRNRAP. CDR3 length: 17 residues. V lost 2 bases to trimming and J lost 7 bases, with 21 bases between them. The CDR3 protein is CASGLTRSRQGGQPQHF. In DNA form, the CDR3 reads TGTGCTAGTGGTTTGACCCGGAGTCGGCAGGGCGGACAGCCCCAGCATTTT.

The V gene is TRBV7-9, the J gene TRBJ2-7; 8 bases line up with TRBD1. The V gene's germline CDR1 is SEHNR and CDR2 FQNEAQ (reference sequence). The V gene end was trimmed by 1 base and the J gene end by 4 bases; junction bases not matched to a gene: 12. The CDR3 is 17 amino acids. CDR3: CASSLVGQGAKVYEQYF. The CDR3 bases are TGTGCCAGCAGCTTAGTCGGGCAGGGGGCCAAAGTTTACGAGCAGTACTTC.

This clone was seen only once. The CDR3 coding sequence is TGTGCCAGCAGTTTATCAGGGGTTTACGAGACCCAGTACTTC. As protein: CASSLSGVYETQYF. This rearrangement joins TRBV27 to TRBJ2-5; D might be TRBD1 (5 bases). The germline gives CDR1 MNHEY, CDR2 SMNVEV (reference sequence). The V gene lost 0 bases and the J gene lost 5 bases, with 10 bases spanning the gap. CDR3 size: 14 residues.

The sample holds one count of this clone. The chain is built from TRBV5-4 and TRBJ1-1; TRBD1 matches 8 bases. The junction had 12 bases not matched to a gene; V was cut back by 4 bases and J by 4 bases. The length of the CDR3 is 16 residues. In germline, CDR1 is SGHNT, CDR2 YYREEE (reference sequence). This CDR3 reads CASSPDRGGGGTEAFF. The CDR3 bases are TGTGCCAGCAGCCCTGACAGGGGCGGCGGGGGCACTGAAGCTTTCTTT. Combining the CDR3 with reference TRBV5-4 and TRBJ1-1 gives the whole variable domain ETGVTQSPTHLIKTRGQQVTLRCSSQSGHNTVSWYQQALGQGPQFIFQYYREEENGRGNFPPRFSGLQFPNYSSELNVNALELDDSALYLCASSPDRGGGGTEAFFGQGTRLTVV.

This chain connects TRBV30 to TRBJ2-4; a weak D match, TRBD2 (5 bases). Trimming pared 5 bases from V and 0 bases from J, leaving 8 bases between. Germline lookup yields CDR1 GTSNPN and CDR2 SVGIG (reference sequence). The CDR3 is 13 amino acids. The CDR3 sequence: CAWGRTAKNIQYF. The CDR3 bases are TGTGCCTGGGGGAGAACAGCCAAAAACATTCAGTACTTC.

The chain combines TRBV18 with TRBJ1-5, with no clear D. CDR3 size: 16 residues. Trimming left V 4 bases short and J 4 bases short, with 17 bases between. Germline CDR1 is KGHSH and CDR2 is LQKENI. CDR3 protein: CASSLYPLGRNQPQHF. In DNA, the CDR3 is TGTGCCAGCTCACTGTATCCACTGGGGAGAAATCAGCCCCAGCATTTT.

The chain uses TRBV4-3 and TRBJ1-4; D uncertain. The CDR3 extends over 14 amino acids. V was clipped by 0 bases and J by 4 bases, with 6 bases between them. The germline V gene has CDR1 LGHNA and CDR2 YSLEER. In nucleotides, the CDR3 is TGCGCCAGCAGCCAAGAGCCCTTTAATGAAAAACTGTTTTTT. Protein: CASSQEPFNEKLFF.

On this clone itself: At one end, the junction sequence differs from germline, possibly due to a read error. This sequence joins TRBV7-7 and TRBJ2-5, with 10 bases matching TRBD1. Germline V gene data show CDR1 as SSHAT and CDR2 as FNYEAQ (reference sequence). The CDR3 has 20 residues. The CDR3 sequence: CASSIRPPRLDRGRAETQYF. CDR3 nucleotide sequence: TGTGCTAGCAGCATCCGACCCCCCCGCCTCGACAGGGGGCGTGCGGAGACCCAGTACTTC.

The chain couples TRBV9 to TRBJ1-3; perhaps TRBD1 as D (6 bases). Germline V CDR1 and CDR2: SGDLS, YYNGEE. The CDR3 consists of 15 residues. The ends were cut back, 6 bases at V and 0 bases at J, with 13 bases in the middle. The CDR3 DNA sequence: TGTGCCAGCACACAGGGCCTCGTCTCTGGAAACACCATATATTTT. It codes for CASTQGLVSGNTIYF.

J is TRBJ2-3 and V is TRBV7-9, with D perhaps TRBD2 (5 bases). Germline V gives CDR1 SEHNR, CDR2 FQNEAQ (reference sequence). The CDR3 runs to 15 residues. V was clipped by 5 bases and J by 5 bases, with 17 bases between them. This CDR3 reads CASSDYWGGEDTQYF. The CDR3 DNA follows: TGTGCCAGCAGCGACTACTGGGGTGGGGAAGATACGCAGTATTTT.

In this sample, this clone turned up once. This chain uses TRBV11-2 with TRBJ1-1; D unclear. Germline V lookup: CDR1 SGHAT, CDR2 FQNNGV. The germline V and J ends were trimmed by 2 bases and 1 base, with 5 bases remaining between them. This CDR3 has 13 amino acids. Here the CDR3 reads CASSLSGNTEAFF. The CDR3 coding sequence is TGTGCCAGCAGCTTAAGTGGGAACACTGAAGCTTTCTTT.

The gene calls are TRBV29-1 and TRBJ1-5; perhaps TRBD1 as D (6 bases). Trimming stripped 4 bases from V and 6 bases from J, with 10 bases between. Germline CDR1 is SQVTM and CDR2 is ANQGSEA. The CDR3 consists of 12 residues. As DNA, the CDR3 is TGCAGCGTTGGGACAGAGGGTCAGCCCCAGCATTTT. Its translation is CSVGTEGQPQHF.